This T cell receptor (beta chain) stems from a study of T cells in Graves' hyperthyroidism and ophthalmopathy. This CDR3 spans 16 amino acids. Between the trimmed V and J ends, which lost 0 bases and 0 bases, there was a span of 12 bases. Germline V CDR1 and CDR2: DFQATT, SNEGSKA (reference sequence). Amplification of TCR beta CDR3 regions was performed using RNA transcripts as template. The TCR CDR3 first-round RT-PCR relied on the HTBI primer set. Via MiXCR, TCRdb re-called the multiplex PCR reads, giving one row per CDR3 protein. The table lists roughly 720,000 distinct CDR3 sequences, approximately 15% of them singletons, with 15% to 19% in the top ten. From approximately 9.3 ml of fresh peripheral blood, PBMCs were isolated.

The chain is built from TRBV20-1 and TRBJ1-5; D is uncertain. Sequenced input: blood. This sequence originates from a man in his fifties with Graves' hyperthyroidism. Written as DNA, the CDR3 is TGCAGTGCTAGAGATCTCCGTACAGATAGCAATCAGCCCCAGCATTTT. Translating gives CSARDLRTDSNQPQHF.